This entry is about one TCR beta chain. Its antigen remains unknown. Germline trimming cut 5 bases from V and 2 bases from J; bases unmatched to any gene: 3. The CDR3 consists of 15 residues. Germline lookup yields CDR1 MNHNS and CDR2 SASEGT. The data were taken from a study of cytomegalovirus exposure and HLA in healthy donors. Study-wide points: Confirmation in vitro established that a few CMV-associated chains were specific for CMV antigens. Some TCR beta chains (over 150 of them) were listed as cytomegalovirus-associated.

Sequencing was performed with immunoSEQ multiplex PCR; in TCRdb, only in-frame clones are kept and a portion is missing. The sample lists tens of thousands of clones, roughly 91% occurring once. The clonotype was recovered from a man aged 25-45 years in good health and CMV-seronegative. Sequencing was done on a sample of PBMCs. The V call is TRBV6-1, the J call TRBJ2-3; 11 bases are a match to TRBD1. CDR3 loop: CASSRGQGDTDTQYF. CDR3 in DNA: TGTGCCAGCAGTAGGGGACAGGGGGACACAGATACGCAGTATTTT.